One sample yielded the 16 T cell receptor beta chains listed below, sequenced in a study of blood T cell repertoires in COVID-19. Method: immunoSEQ multiplex PCR; TCRdb's copy keeps in-frame clones and lacks some. The sample has 150,000 to 200,000 clones, around four fifths seen once; the top ten hold 6.5% to 9%. The sample taken for sequencing was peripheral blood. Receptors originate from a woman aged 40 to 50 with COVID-19, enrolled during active disease.

The V call is TRBV5-6, the J call TRBJ2-2; D is ambiguous. CDR1 and CDR2 from the germline V gene are SGHDT and YYEEEE. V was shortened by 4 bases and J by 1 base, with 11 bases between the two germline ends. This CDR3 has 15 residues. The CDR3 is CASSLGRKNTGELFF. The CDR3, as DNA: TGTGCCAGCAGCCTTGGCAGGAAGAACACCGGGGAGCTGTTTTTT.

V and J are TRBV7-8 and TRBJ2-1; 7 bases agree with TRBD1. CDR3 length: 12 residues. Germline lookup yields CDR1 SGHVS and CDR2 FQNEAQ. Trimming removed 5 bases from V and 13 bases from J; junction bases left unmatched: 8. The CDR3 DNA reads TGTGCCAGCAGCACCCACGACAGGGACCAGTTCTTC. Translated, it gives CASSTHDRDQFF.

The chain uses TRBV5-4 and TRBJ1-1, with unresolved D. From germline, CDR1 is SGHNT and CDR2 YYREEE (reference sequence). Trimming took 2 bases from V and 6 from J, leaving 8 bases between them. The CDR3 consists of 12 residues. DNA for the CDR3: TGTGCCAGCAGCTTCTACCGGGCTGAAGCTTTCTTT. Encoded protein: CASSFYRAEAFF.

The rearrangement links TRBV6-5 to TRBJ1-3; D ambiguous. The CDR3 consists of 12 residues. V dropped 8 bases and J dropped 0 bases, with 5 bases sitting between them. Per the germline V gene, CDR1 is MNHEY and CDR2 is SVGAGI. The CDR3 here is CASYSSGNTIYF. CDR3 bases: TGTGCCAGCTACAGCTCTGGAAACACCATATATTTT.

The J gene is TRBJ2-3, the V gene TRBV10-2; D remains unclear. From germline, CDR1 is WSHSY and CDR2 SAAADI. The CDR3 runs to 13 residues. V shed 1 base and J shed 4 bases, with 6 bases lying between them. CDR3 in DNA: TGCGCCAGCAGTGAGTATCGAGCAGATACGCAGTATTTT. Translation gives CASSEYRADTQYF.

The V and J genes are TRBV19 and TRBJ1-1; D is ambiguous. V was cut by 3 bases and J by 3 bases, with 14 bases left in between. The CDR3 extends over 15 amino acids. Germline assignment: CDR1 LNHDA and CDR2 SQIVND (reference sequence). The CDR3, as DNA: TGTGCCAGTAGTATTTTACCCCCCGCGGACACTGAAGCTTTCTTT. Amino acid sequence: CASSILPPADTEAFF.

The chain employs TRBV7-7 and TRBJ2-1, with TRBD2 matching over 11 bases. The germline gives CDR1 SSHAT, CDR2 FNYEAQ (reference sequence). The CDR3 sequence is 15 residues long. Trimming cost V 5 bases and J 6 bases; bases outside gene matches: 6. This CDR3 reads CASSLTSGVINEQFF. The CDR3 nucleotides read TGTGCCAGCAGCCTGACTAGCGGGGTAATCAATGAGCAGTTCTTC.

The CDR3 DNA is TGTGCCAGCAGCCCGGGGGGGGCGACGAGAGATACGCAGTATTTT. Protein: CASSPGGATRDTQYF. The J gene is TRBJ2-3, the V gene TRBV11-3; 8 bases align to TRBD2. The CDR3 has 15 amino acids. Looked up from germline, CDR1 is SGHNT and CDR2 is YENEEA. V lost 5 bases to trimming and J lost 5 bases; unmatched junction nucleotides: 9.

In regard to this clone: Additional DNA sequences in this sample encode the identical CDR3. The chain links TRBV9 to TRBJ2-7, with D tentatively TRBD2 (5 bases). V was shortened by 3 bases and J by 7 bases, with 17 bases between the two germline ends. Germline CDR1 and CDR2: SGDLS and YYNGEE. This CDR3 spans 14 amino acids. CDR3 in amino acids: CASSATSLVGEQYF. DNA of the CDR3: TGTGCCAGCAGCGCAACTAGTCTCGTGGGGGAGCAGTACTTC. The whole variable domain, remainder taken from reference TRBV9 and TRBJ2-7, is DSGVTQTPKHLITATGQRVTLRCSPRSGDLSVYWYQQSLDQGLQFLIQYYNGEERAKGNILERFSAQQFPDLHSELNLSSLELGDSALYFCASSATSLVGEQYFGPGTRLTVT.

V usage is TRBV19 and J usage is TRBJ1-1, with D possibly TRBD1 on 5 matching bases. There are 15 residues in the CDR3. CDR1 and CDR2 (germline): LNHDA, SQIVND (reference sequence). Trimming stripped 3 bases from V and 4 bases from J, with 15 bases between. CDR3 DNA: TGTGCCAGTAGTATTTCTTGGGGGGGTCCCACTGAAGCTTTCTTT. Residues: CASSISWGGPTEAFF.

The chain is built from TRBV3-1 (or the pseudogene TRBV3-2) and TRBJ2-5, with 12 bases matching TRBD1. Germline trimming cut 4 bases from V and 4 bases from J; bases unmatched to any gene: 7. Germline CDR1 LGHDT, CDR2 YNNKEL (reference sequence). The CDR3 has 16 amino acids. CDR3 region: CASSPGTGGVRETQYF. Written as DNA, the CDR3 is TGTGCCAGCAGCCCCGGGACAGGGGGCGTTCGAGAGACCCAGTACTTC.

The chain recombines TRBV7-2 with TRBJ1-5, with 7 bases matching TRBD1. The CDR3 is made up of 13 amino acids. With V trimmed by 5 bases and J by 8 bases, 6 bases remained unmatched. Germline V gene lookup returns CDR1 SGHTA and CDR2 FQGNSA. CDR3 in DNA: TGTGCCAGCAGCGTAAGGGGGACAGAGCCCCAGCATTTT. It translates to CASSVRGTEPQHF.

The chain carries TRBV3-1 (or the pseudogene TRBV3-2) and TRBJ1-1; 9 nucleotides match TRBD1. The V gene end was trimmed by 4 bases and the J gene end by 5 bases; junction bases not matched to a gene: 5. Germline V gives CDR1 LGHDT, CDR2 YNNKEL (reference sequence). The CDR3 runs to 14 residues. The CDR3 sequence: CASSPGQGVTEAFF. The CDR3 DNA follows: TGTGCCAGCAGCCCGGGACAGGGTGTAACTGAAGCTTTCTTT.

Of note for this clone: Other DNA sequences in the sample encode the same CDR3. V and J are TRBV28 and TRBJ2-7, with D maybe TRBD2 (6 bases). Germline V CDR1 and CDR2: MDHEN, SYDVKM. Trimming pared 6 bases from V and 3 bases from J, leaving 12 bases between. This CDR3 region has 13 residues. CDR3: CASSPPGLYEQYF. Here the CDR3 DNA reads TGTGCCAGCAGCCCCCCGGGACTCTACGAGCAGTACTTC.

The chain is built from TRBV5-6 and TRBJ2-3; 9 bases map to TRBD2. The CDR3 sequence is 15 residues long. From germline, CDR1 is SGHDT and CDR2 YYEEEE. V shed 6 bases and J 5 bases; nucleotides not matched to a gene: 10. The CDR3 DNA sequence: TGTGCCAGCAACCTCCTAGCGGGGCGAAAAGATACGCAGTATTTT. It is translated as CASNLLAGRKDTQYF. Full variable domain (rest looked up from reference TRBV5-6 and TRBJ2-3): DAGVTQSPTHLIKTRGQQVTLRCSPKSGHDTVSWYQQALGQGPQFIFQYYEEEERQRGNFPDRFSGHQFPNYSSELNVNALLLGDSALYLCASNLLAGRKDTQYFGPGTRLTVL.

This sequence joins TRBV11-2 and TRBJ1-2; 9 bases are a match to TRBD1. The CDR3 consists of 15 residues. V was pared by 1 base and J by 4 bases, with 4 bases of the junction left unmatched. Germline-derived CDR1 and CDR2 are SGHAT and FQNNGV. The CDR3 region has the DNA TGTGCCAGCAGCTTAGGATTGACAGGGGGCTATGGCTACACCTTC. Protein sequence: CASSLGLTGGYGYTF. The full variable domain, its missing parts supplied by reference TRBV11-2 and TRBJ1-2, is EAGVAQSPRYKIIEKRQSVAFWCNPISGHATLYWYQQILGQGPKLLIQFQNNGVVDDSQLPKDRFSAERLKGVDSTLKIQPAKLEDSAVYLCASSLGLTGGYGYTFGSGTRLTVV.